The rows below give T cell receptor beta chains drawn from one sample of a study of T cell responses to AZD1222 COVID-19 vaccine. The protocol was immunoSEQ multiplex PCR, while the TCRdb copy is restricted to in-frame clones and leaves out a portion. Among some 100,000 clones, about 87% were seen once, and the ten largest hold under 4%. Sequencing was performed on peripheral blood, taken on day 0 of AZD1222 vaccination. The receptors were sampled from an adult in good health. The CDR3 runs from the conserved cysteine through the conserved F or W. The D gene is left open where the match is weak. Clone size is given for some rows only: seen once, a few or many times, or a class if the clone is expanded.

j_gene: TRBJ2-5
abundance: NA
v_gene: TRBV3-1/TRBV3-2
d_gene: TRBD1
CDR3aa: CASSQVEDRGWETQYF
CDR3nt: TGTGCCAGCAGCCAAGTTGAGGACAGGGGGTGGGAGACCCAGTACTTC

j_gene: TRBJ2-4
abundance: NA
v_gene: TRBV9
d_gene: TRBD1
CDR3aa: CASSAQGNWGKNIQYF
CDR3nt: TGTGCCAGCAGTGCACAGGGGAACTGGGGAAAAAACATTCAGTACTTC

j_gene: TRBJ2-4
abundance: NA
v_gene: TRBV4-3
d_gene: NA
CDR3aa: CASSQEWARKNIQYF
CDR3nt: TGCGCCAGCAGCCAAGAGTGGGCCCGCAAAAACATTCAGTACTTC

j_gene: TRBJ2-1
abundance: NA
v_gene: TRBV6-4
d_gene: TRBD1
CDR3aa: CASSDSNRGLSSYNEQFF
CDR3nt: TGTGCCAGCAGTGACTCGAACAGGGGGCTAAGCTCCTACAATGAGCAGTTCTTC

j_gene: TRBJ1-1
abundance: NA
v_gene: TRBV7-2
d_gene: TRBD1
CDR3aa: CASSLSGGGQEAFF
CDR3nt: TGTGCCAGCAGCTTATCAGGAGGGGGCCAAGAAGCTTTCTTT

j_gene: TRBJ2-1
abundance: NA
v_gene: TRBV28
d_gene: TRBD1
CDR3aa: CASSSFSGTGKNEQFF
CDR3nt: TGTGCCAGCAGTTCATTTTCTGGGACAGGGAAAAATGAGCAGTTCTTC

j_gene: TRBJ2-7
abundance: few
v_gene: TRBV4-1
d_gene: NA
CDR3aa: CASSQEARRGTYEQYF
CDR3nt: TGCGCCAGCAGCCAAGAGGCCAGACGGGGTACCTACGAGCAGTACTTC

j_gene: TRBJ1-1
abundance: NA
v_gene: TRBV18
d_gene: NA
CDR3aa: CASSLDGGDTEAFF
CDR3nt: TGTGCCAGCTCGCTGGACGGAGGGGACACTGAAGCTTTCTTT

j_gene: TRBJ1-2
abundance: NA
v_gene: TRBV4-3
d_gene: TRBD1
CDR3aa: CASSQDWQGAGYTF
CDR3nt: TGCGCCAGCAGCCAAGATTGGCAGGGGGCTGGCTACACCTTC

j_gene: TRBJ2-7
abundance: NA
v_gene: TRBV19
d_gene: TRBD2
CDR3aa: CASSIVGGGREQYF
CDR3nt: TGTGCCAGTAGTATCGTCGGGGGGGGGCGCGAGCAGTACTTC

j_gene: TRBJ1-1
abundance: NA
v_gene: TRBV7-8
d_gene: NA
CDR3aa: CASSFQENTEAFF
CDR3nt: TGTGCCAGCAGCTTCCAGGAGAACACTGAAGCTTTCTTT

j_gene: TRBJ1-5
abundance: NA
v_gene: TRBV6-5
d_gene: NA
CDR3aa: CASSYSKRSNQPQHF
CDR3nt: TGTGCCAGCAGTTACTCGAAGAGGAGCAATCAGCCCCAGCATTTT

j_gene: TRBJ2-2
abundance: NA
v_gene: TRBV9
d_gene: TRBD1
CDR3aa: CASSVARTGNTGELFF
CDR3nt: TGTGCCAGCAGCGTAGCCCGGACAGGGAACACCGGGGAGCTGTTTTTT

j_gene: TRBJ1-1
abundance: NA
v_gene: TRBV5-1
d_gene: NA
CDR3aa: CASSFRDGNTEAFF
CDR3nt: TGCGCCAGCAGCTTTCGTGACGGGAACACTGAAGCTTTCTTT

j_gene: TRBJ1-1
abundance: once
v_gene: TRBV30
d_gene: NA
CDR3aa: CAWSLNAGEYTEAFF
CDR3nt: TGTGCCTGGAGTCTAAACGCAGGGGAGTACACTGAAGCTTTCTTT

j_gene: TRBJ1-1
abundance: NA
v_gene: TRBV7-8
d_gene: TRBD1
CDR3aa: CASRRDRVTEAFF
CDR3nt: TGTGCCAGCAGACGGGACAGGGTCACTGAAGCTTTCTTT

j_gene: TRBJ2-5
abundance: NA
v_gene: TRBV6-5
d_gene: TRBD2
CDR3aa: CASNLAGGRETQYF
CDR3nt: TGTGCCAGCAATCTAGCGGGGGGGCGGGAGACCCAGTACTTC

j_gene: TRBJ2-3
abundance: NA
v_gene: TRBV7-9
d_gene: NA
CDR3aa: CASSLSDSLDTQYF
CDR3nt: TGTGCCAGCAGCTTATCTGACAGCTTAGATACGCAGTATTTT

j_gene: TRBJ2-2
abundance: NA
v_gene: TRBV3-1/TRBV3-2
d_gene: TRBD1
CDR3aa: CASSPRQGNTGELFF
CDR3nt: TGTGCCAGCAGCCCCCGACAGGGAAACACCGGGGAGCTGTTTTTT

j_gene: TRBJ2-2
abundance: NA
v_gene: TRBV2
d_gene: NA
CDR3aa: CASKKVRVGANTGELFF
CDR3nt: TGTGCCAGCAAAAAGGTCAGGGTCGGAGCGAACACCGGGGAGCTGTTTTTT

j_gene: TRBJ1-5
abundance: NA
v_gene: TRBV6-2/TRBV6-3
d_gene: TRBD1
CDR3aa: CASSSPRGLRNQPQHF
CDR3nt: TGTGCCAGCAGCAGCCCCAGGGGGCTGCGCAATCAGCCCCAGCATTTT

j_gene: TRBJ1-3
abundance: NA
v_gene: TRBV4-3
d_gene: TRBD1
CDR3aa: CASSLGQGGNTIYF
CDR3nt: TGCGCCAGCAGCCTCGGACAGGGAGGAAACACCATATATTTT

j_gene: TRBJ1-1
abundance: NA
v_gene: TRBV14
d_gene: NA
CDR3aa: CASSQDRNTEAFF
CDR3nt: TGTGCCAGCAGCCAGGACAGGAACACTGAAGCTTTCTTT

j_gene: TRBJ1-1
abundance: few
v_gene: TRBV12-5
d_gene: TRBD1
CDR3aa: CATRDSPNTEAFF
CDR3nt: TGTGCTACGAGGGACAGCCCGAACACTGAAGCTTTCTTT

j_gene: TRBJ1-3
abundance: few
v_gene: TRBV29-1
d_gene: TRBD1
CDR3aa: CSLRDRANTIYF
CDR3nt: TGCAGTTTACGGGACAGGGCTAACACCATATATTTT

j_gene: TRBJ2-1
abundance: NA
v_gene: TRBV29-1
d_gene: TRBD1
CDR3aa: CSVELQGNEQFF
CDR3nt: TGCAGCGTTGAGCTACAGGGGAATGAGCAGTTCTTC

j_gene: TRBJ1-6
abundance: NA
v_gene: TRBV5-8
d_gene: NA
CDR3aa: CASSSRLTGVPSPLHF
CDR3nt: TGTGCCAGCAGCTCCCGCTTGACAGGCGTACCTTCACCCCTCCACTTT

j_gene: TRBJ2-7
abundance: NA
v_gene: TRBV29-1
d_gene: TRBD1
CDR3aa: CSVEWGQMDEQYF
CDR3nt: TGCAGCGTTGAGTGGGGACAGATGGACGAGCAGTACTTC

j_gene: TRBJ2-5
abundance: NA
v_gene: TRBV7-9
d_gene: NA
CDR3aa: CASYPLRAGGQETQYF
CDR3nt: TGTGCCAGTTACCCCCTCCGGGCCGGGGGTCAAGAGACCCAGTACTTC

j_gene: TRBJ2-7
abundance: NA
v_gene: TRBV21-1
d_gene: NA
CDR3aa: CASSKASSSPTYEQYF
CDR3nt: TGTGCCAGCAGCAAAGCGTCCTCTTCGCCTACCTACGAGCAGTACTTC

j_gene: TRBJ1-1
abundance: NA
v_gene: TRBV15
d_gene: NA
CDR3aa: CATSRDRELNTEAFF
CDR3nt: TGTGCCACCAGCAGAGATCGGGAACTGAACACTGAAGCTTTCTTT